One sample yielded the 21 T cell receptor beta chains listed below, sequenced in a study of beta chain features in type 1 diabetes. cDNA synthesis used the whole RNA isolate, giving expressed TCRB sequences. Here immunoSEQ multiplex PCR was the method, and the copy in TCRdb shows in-frame clones only, minus some. The sample consists of 150,000 or so clones, 11% of them appearing once. The specimen sequenced was central memory CD4+ T cells from blood. The receptors here all came from a man aged 18 to 30 in good health.

The chain uses TRBV9 and TRBJ2-2; 11 bases agree with TRBD2. Losses at the gene ends were 4 bases for V and 10 bases for J; bases not matched to a gene: 12. This CDR3 is built from 16 residues. Germline values: CDR1 SGDLS, CDR2 YYNGEE. CDR3 sequence: CASSSRLAGIGEELFF. CDR3 coding DNA: TGTGCCAGCAGCTCTCGACTAGCGGGAATCGGGGAGGAGCTGTTTTTT.

V usage is TRBV7-3 and J usage is TRBJ2-3; tentative D call: TRBD2 (5 bases). Germline CDR1 and CDR2: SGHTA and FQGTGA. The CDR3 length is 14 residues. The ends were cut back, 5 bases at V and 0 bases at J, with 9 bases in the middle. CDR3: CASSLSGSTDTQYF. CDR3 sequence (DNA): TGTGCCAGCAGCCTAAGCGGTAGCACAGATACGCAGTATTTT.

The table lists this clone with a few counts. The V gene is TRBV9, the J gene TRBJ2-3; 8 bases are a match to TRBD2. V was clipped by 0 bases and J by 1 base; unmatched bases: 1. This CDR3 is 15 amino acids long. Germline CDR1 and CDR2: SGDLS and YYNGEE. As DNA, the CDR3 is TGTGCCAGCAGCGTAGACGGGGGGGGCACAGATACGCAGTATTTT. The encoded protein is CASSVDGGGTDTQYF.

A few counts support this clone. The rearrangement joins TRBV2 to TRBJ1-1; 7 nucleotides align to TRBD1. Germline V CDR1 and CDR2: SNHLY, FYNNEI. The length of the CDR3 is 14 residues. The V gene end was trimmed by 4 bases and the J gene end by 5 bases; junction bases not matched to a gene: 7. The CDR3 sequence is CASSARQGRTEAFF. In nucleotides, the CDR3 is TGTGCCAGCAGTGCTCGACAGGGAAGAACTGAAGCTTTCTTT.

The rearrangement joins TRBV10-3 to TRBJ1-6; TRBD1 aligns across 8 bases. From germline, CDR1 is ENHRY and CDR2 SYGVKD. This CDR3 is 15 amino acids long. Trimming took 6 bases from V and 6 from J; bases not matched to a gene: 7. The CDR3 protein is CAIRTGTGVNSPLHF. CDR3 DNA: TGTGCCATCAGGACCGGGACAGGAGTTAATTCACCCCTCCACTTT.

In its sample, this clone was seen many times. V usage is TRBV9 and J usage is TRBJ1-1; D is unresolved. Per germline, CDR1 SGDLS and CDR2 YYNGEE. V lost 0 bases and J 0 bases, leaving 9 bases between the germline ends. The CDR3 is 15 amino acids. The CDR3: CASSVDPQLNTEAFF. CDR3 nucleotide sequence: TGTGCCAGCAGCGTAGACCCCCAGCTGAACACTGAAGCTTTCTTT.

The V call is TRBV18, the J call TRBJ1-1; tentative D call: TRBD1 (5 bases). Trimming removed 1 base at V and 1 base at J, with 7 bases between. CDR3 length: 14 amino acids. Germline assignment: CDR1 KGHSH and CDR2 LQKENI. The CDR3 DNA sequence: TGTGCCAGCTCACCACAGGGGTGGAACACTGAAGCTTTCTTT. Amino acids: CASSPQGWNTEAFF. The whole variable domain, remainder taken from reference TRBV18 and TRBJ1-1, is NAGVMQNPRHLVRRRGQEARLRCSPMKGHSHVYWYRQLPEEGLKFMVYLQKENIIDESGMPKERFSAEFPKEGPSILRIQQVVRGDSAAYFCASSPQGWNTEAFFGQGTRLTVV.

The CDR3 nucleotides are TGTGCCAGCTCAGAATATACTAGCGGGAGAAGGGAGACCCAGTACTTC. Translating it yields CASSEYTSGRRETQYF. This chain joins TRBV18 and TRBJ2-5, with 11 bases matching TRBD2. V was clipped by 5 bases and J by 5 bases; unmatched bases: 10. This CDR3 region has 16 residues. From germline, CDR1 is KGHSH and CDR2 LQKENI.

V gene TRBV5-4 combines with J gene TRBJ2-7, with no clear D. The CDR3 consists of 15 residues. Between the trimmed V and J ends, which lost 4 bases and 1 base, there was a span of 15 bases. Germline loops: CDR1 SGHNT, CDR2 YYREEE (reference sequence). CDR3 nucleotides: TGTGCCAGCAGCCAAGATCGGGTAAGGTCCTACGAGCAGTACTTC. Its protein product is CASSQDRVRSYEQYF.

This clone was detected only a few times. This chain joins TRBV2 and TRBJ2-3; weak D call: TRBD2 (5 bases). This CDR3 spans 13 amino acids. The germline V gene encodes CDR1 SNHLY and CDR2 FYNNEI. Trimming cost V 6 bases and J 8 bases, with 15 bases left between them. CDR3 region: CASSGIGSATQYF. CDR3 DNA: TGTGCCAGCAGCGGGATAGGGTCAGCTACGCAGTATTTT.

The chain couples TRBV5-4 to TRBJ2-1; unclear D gene. The CDR3 length is 12 residues. V lost 1 base and J 10 bases, leaving 9 bases between the germline ends. Looked up from germline, CDR1 is SGHNT and CDR2 is YYREEE (reference sequence). The CDR3 here is CASSLRVREQFF. As DNA, the CDR3 is TGTGCCAGCAGCTTGAGGGTGCGCGAGCAGTTCTTC.

This clone was detected once. The chain couples TRBV4-3 to TRBJ1-1, with D possibly TRBD1 on 6 matching bases. The CDR3 sequence is 16 residues long. V gave up 6 bases and J gave up 0 bases, with 17 bases separating them. CDR1 and CDR2 (germline): LGHNA, YSLEER. The CDR3 DNA reads TGCGCCAGCAGAGGTCGGGGTGAGGGGGTGAACACTGAAGCTTTCTTT. As protein: CASRGRGEGVNTEAFF.

This clone has more than one count but fewer than ten. The chain has TRBV2 and TRBJ2-2; D ambiguous. Trimming took 8 bases from V and 2 from J, leaving 12 bases between them. Germline V gives CDR1 SNHLY, CDR2 FYNNEI. This CDR3 region has 14 residues. In nucleotides, the CDR3 is TGTGCCAGCCGTTTGGACGGAAACACCGGGGAGCTGTTTTTT. Translation: CASRLDGNTGELFF.

This clone has only a few counts. V usage is TRBV5-4 and J usage is TRBJ2-3, with a tentative D call TRBD1 (6 bases). CDR1 is SGHNT and CDR2 is YYREEE in the germline V gene (reference sequence). V gave up 8 bases and J gave up 0 bases, with 16 bases separating them. This CDR3 spans 15 amino acids. CDR3 region: CASSMGASSTDTQYF. In DNA form, the CDR3 reads TGTGCCAGTTCAATGGGGGCTTCAAGCACAGATACGCAGTATTTT.

There are a few counts of this clone. Here the CDR3 reads CASSQRAAGAGDTQYF. CDR3 in DNA: TGCGCCAGCAGCCAACGGGCTGCAGGGGCTGGAGATACGCAGTATTTT. The chain combines TRBV4-1 with TRBJ2-3; D is perhaps TRBD1 (6 bases). This CDR3 contains 16 residues. V was clipped by 2 bases and J by 5 bases, with 17 bases between them. Per the germline V gene, CDR1 is MGHRA and CDR2 is YSYEKL.

This clone appeared a few times. V and J are TRBV29-1 and TRBJ2-5; 10 nucleotides match TRBD1. The J call may be in error: the DNA end matches TRBJ2-7 better. CDR3 length equals 13 residues. Germline CDR1 and CDR2: SQVTM and ANQGSEA. The CDR3 nucleotides are TGCAGCGTTGCTGGGGACAGGGGATACGAGCAGTACTTC. Amino acid sequence: CSVAGDRGYEQYF.

This clone showed up just a few times. This chain joins TRBV4-1 and TRBJ1-2, with 7 bases matching TRBD1. Trimming cost V 1 base and J 7 bases; bases outside gene matches: 12. The CDR3 runs to 16 residues. The germline V gene has CDR1 MGHRA and CDR2 YSYEKL. The CDR3 loop reads CASSQADRDRFGGYTF. CDR3 sequence (DNA): TGCGCCAGCAGCCAAGCCGACAGGGACCGTTTTGGTGGCTACACCTTC.

The chain carries TRBV18 and TRBJ1-2, with TRBD1 matching over 9 bases. Trimming cost V 4 bases and J 5 bases; bases outside gene matches: 8. Germline V CDR1 and CDR2: KGHSH, LQKENI. CDR3 length: 15 residues. The DNA for the CDR3 is TGTGCCAGCTCACTAAGGACAGGGGAGTTGTATGGCTACACCTTC. As protein: CASSLRTGELYGYTF.

This clone was recorded a few times. V usage is TRBV4-3 and J usage is TRBJ1-4, with D possibly being TRBD1 (5 bases). The CDR3 sequence is 14 residues long. The germline V gene has CDR1 LGHNA and CDR2 YSLEER. V lost 3 bases to trimming and J lost 0 bases, with 5 bases between them. The CDR3 bases are TGCGCCAGCAGCCAGGGGGCAACTAATGAAAAACTGTTTTTT. It encodes CASSQGATNEKLFF.

This clone showed up just once. The chain employs TRBV7-3 and TRBJ1-1, with TRBD1 identical over 8 bases. The CDR3 totals 13 residues. V lost 5 bases to trimming and J lost 5 bases; unmatched junction nucleotides: 4. The germline V gene has CDR1 SGHTA and CDR2 FQGTGA. CDR3 sequence (DNA): TGTGCCAGCAGCCCCAGGGGGCGGACTGAAGCTTTCTTT. Translating it yields CASSPRGRTEAFF.

This rearrangement joins TRBV4-3 to TRBJ2-7, with D hard to call. The germline V and J ends were trimmed by 5 bases and 2 bases, with 13 bases remaining between them. Germline V gene data show CDR1 as LGHNA and CDR2 as YSLEER. This CDR3 is built from 14 residues. This CDR3 is CASSSRPFAYEQYF. The DNA for the CDR3 is TGCGCCAGCAGCTCCAGGCCCTTTGCCTACGAGCAGTACTTC.